This is a list of T cell receptor beta chains from one sample in a study of cytomegalovirus exposure and HLA in healthy donors. Sequencing was performed with immunoSEQ multiplex PCR; in TCRdb, only in-frame clones are kept and a portion is missing. This repertoire includes about 210,000 clones. The material sequenced was PBMCs. Source of these receptors: a woman in her 30s in good health and CMV-seropositive. Each CDR3 is given with its conserved first and last residue.

>TRBV5-1|TRBJ2-5
CASSLVTGGYQETQYF
>TRBV7-4|TRBJ1-5
CASSLIPQFNNQPQHF
>TRBV6-1|TRBJ1-5
CASSEAGRALGPQHF
>TRBV2|TRBJ1-4
CASSDSRKSEKLFF
>TRBV12-5|TRBJ2-2
CASGSQAGELFF
>TRBV6-5|TRBJ1-2
CASSSGQGDGYTF
>TRBV18|TRBJ1-2
CASSPPVRESFYGYTF
>TRBV19|TRBJ1-2
CASSNRGRYAYGYTF
>TRBV21-1|TRBJ2-2
CASTLTGGGRAEIGELFF
>TRBV28|TRBJ1-5
CASSSSLPTGWANQPQHF
>TRBV7-6|TRBJ2-7
CASTLRGGPEEQYF
>TRBV12-5|TRBJ2-7
CASGYDSRVNEQYF
>TRBV4-3|TRBJ2-7
CASSQDSAGTYEQYF
>TRBV28|TRBJ2-7
CASSLLAGGRSGGRPYEQYF
>TRBV28|TRBJ2-7
CATCGTDPLLYF
>TRBV10-3|TRBJ1-1
CAIRSGGGTSMNTEAFF
>TRBV19|TRBJ2-7
CASSIDTRGGEQYF
>TRBV29-1|TRBJ2-7
CSVDPYGPAGTEEYEQYF
>TRBV7-2|TRBJ2-7
CASRMKIAGGPGEQYF
>TRBV5-4|TRBJ2-7
CASSRTGTYEQYF
>TRBV10-1|TRBJ2-7
CASSEGGTGLAEQYF
>TRBV19|TRBJ2-1
CASSTDGSSYNEQFF
>TRBV27|TRBJ2-1
CASAHNYNEQFF
>TRBV6-5|TRBJ1-1
CASSRGTGGLTEAFF
>TRBV29-1|TRBJ2-7
CSATTTTGGAEQYF
>TRBV6-5|TRBJ2-7
CASSYLSSYEQYF
>TRBV5-4|TRBJ2-3
CASSRPLAGSTDTQYF
>TRBV9|TRBJ2-2
CASSRGTGGLGELFF
>TRBV9|TRBJ2-1
CASSPSGSLDEQFF
>TRBV10-3|TRBJ1-2
CAISDFTGGKGGYTF
>TRBV7-2|TRBJ1-3
CASRPPGVPSGNTIYF
>TRBV5-4|TRBJ2-1
CASWELAGKYNEQFF
>TRBV9|TRBJ1-1
CASSPRGQLNTEAFF
>TRBV28|TRBJ2-5
CASSLLSGRGETQYF
>TRBV6-1|TRBJ1-5
CASSEGEGVYSNQPQHF
>TRBV4-1|TRBJ2-5
CASNPQGGRSGTQYF
>TRBV18|TRBJ1-2
CASSNDRGDLYGYTF
>TRBV5-1|TRBJ1-2
CASSFDRVYGYTF
>TRBV18|TRBJ2-2
CASSPQTGNTGELFF
>TRBV14|TRBJ2-7
CASSQDPVYEQYF
>TRBV6-5|TRBJ1-2
CASRRGGSPPGYTF
>TRBV7-2|TRBJ2-2
CASSFILAEKVGELFF
>TRBV7-2|TRBJ2-3
CASSSQHSTDTQYF
>TRBV9|TRBJ1-3
CASSGEGGSRNTIYF
>TRBV29-1|TRBJ2-1
CSVKGRGGQGSYNEQFF
>TRBV27|TRBJ1-2
CASSFEGQGFGYTF
>TRBV11-3|TRBJ1-3
CASSSGTAGNTIYF
>TRBV20-1|TRBJ2-1
CSALRADEQFF
>TRBV10-3|TRBJ1-1
CAISGPTMGEAEAFF
>TRBV4-1|TRBJ2-7
CASSQDREGPYEQYF
>TRBV10-3|TRBJ2-5
CAISGTEMETQYF
>TRBV7-9|TRBJ1-2
CASSSFTGGRGYTF
>TRBV5-5|TRBJ1-4
CASSVSSGYNEKLFF
>TRBV2|TRBJ1-2
CASSEGLNYGYTF
>TRBV30|TRBJ1-1
CAWSVMRQPVNTEAFF
>TRBV5-1|TRBJ2-7
CASSPRGYEQYF
>TRBV27|TRBJ1-4
CASSPTTGATNEKLFF
>TRBV5-1|TRBJ2-7
CASSLPGTSGSHEQYF
>TRBV4-1|TRBJ1-4
CASSPIGQAQNEKLFF